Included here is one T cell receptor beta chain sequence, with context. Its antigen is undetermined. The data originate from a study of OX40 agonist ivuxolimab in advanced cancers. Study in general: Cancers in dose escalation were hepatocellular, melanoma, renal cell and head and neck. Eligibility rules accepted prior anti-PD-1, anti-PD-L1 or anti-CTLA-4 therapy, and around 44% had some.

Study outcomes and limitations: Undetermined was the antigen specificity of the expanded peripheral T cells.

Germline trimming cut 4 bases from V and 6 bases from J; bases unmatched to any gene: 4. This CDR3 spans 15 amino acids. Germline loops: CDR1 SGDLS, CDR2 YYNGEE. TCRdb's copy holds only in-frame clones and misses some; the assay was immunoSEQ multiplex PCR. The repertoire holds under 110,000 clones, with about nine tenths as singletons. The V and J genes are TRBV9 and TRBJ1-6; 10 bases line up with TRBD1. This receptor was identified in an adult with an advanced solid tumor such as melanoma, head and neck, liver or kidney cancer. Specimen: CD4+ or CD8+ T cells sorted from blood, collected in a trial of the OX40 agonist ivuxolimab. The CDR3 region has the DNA TGTGCCAGCAGCAAGACAGGGGGCAGTAATTCACCCCTCCACTTT. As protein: CASSKTGGSNSPLHF.